This T cell receptor (beta chain) was profiled in a study of neurological immune-mediated disorders. The study's findings and limits: HTLV-1-associated myelopathy led in TCR clonal expansion, while multiple sclerosis ranked lowest, below healthy controls. None of the CDR3 amino acid sequences found in expanded clones was shared across subjects. This suggests that the TCR-beta repertoires were private in all groups.

Unsorted libraries came from 2 million PBMCs stored at -80 °C. The germline gives CDR1 SQVTM, CDR2 ANQGSEA. After removal of 5 bases from V and 6 bases from J, the junction contained 4 bases not matched to a gene. The CDR3 runs 12 residues. This clonotype was counted many times. Its specificity is not known. The authors made cDNA by 5'RACE with 10-nucleotide random UMIs. TCRdb reanalysed the 5' RACE reads using MiXCR and keeps one entry per CDR3 protein. The table shows approximately 19,000 distinct CDR3 sequences, with about 16% occurring only once. The receptor comes from a female donor with HTLV-1-associated myelopathy (HAM/TSP). This chain connects TRBV29-1 to TRBJ2-7; TRBD2 aligns across 10 bases. Material for sequencing was PBMCs. The CDR3 DNA reads as TGCAGCGTTTGGGCTAGCGGGGGCGAGCAGTACTTC. It specifies CSVWASGGEQYF.